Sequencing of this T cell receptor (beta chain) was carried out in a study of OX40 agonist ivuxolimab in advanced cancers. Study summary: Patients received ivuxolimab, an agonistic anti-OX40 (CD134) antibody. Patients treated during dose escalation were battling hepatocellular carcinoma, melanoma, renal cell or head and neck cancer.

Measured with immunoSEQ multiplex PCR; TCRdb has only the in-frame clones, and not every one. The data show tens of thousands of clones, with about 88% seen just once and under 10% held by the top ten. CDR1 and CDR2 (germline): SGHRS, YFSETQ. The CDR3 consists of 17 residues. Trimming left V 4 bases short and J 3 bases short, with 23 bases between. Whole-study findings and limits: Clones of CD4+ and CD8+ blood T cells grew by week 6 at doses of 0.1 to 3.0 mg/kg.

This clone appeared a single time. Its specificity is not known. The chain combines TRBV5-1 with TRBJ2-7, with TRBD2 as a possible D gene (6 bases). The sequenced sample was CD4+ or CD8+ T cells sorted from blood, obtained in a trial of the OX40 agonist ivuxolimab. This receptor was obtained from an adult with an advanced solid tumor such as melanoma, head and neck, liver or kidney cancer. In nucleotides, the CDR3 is TGCGCCAGCAGCCCTTCCAGCGGGTACCCTAGCATCTACGAGCAGTACTTC. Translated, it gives CASSPSSGYPSIYEQYF.